The next 11 T cell receptor beta chains were all read from a single sample in a study of vaccination and CD4 T cells after COVID-19 (dated by TCRdb to the early 2020s). The library was built by means of PCR. TCRdb names Illumina iSeq 100 as the instrument used. DNA from cultured CD4+ T cells underwent TCR sequencing with the Oncomine TCR Beta short-read assay at the Johns Hopkins FTIC core. Starting from the raw public reads, TCRdb applied fastp trimming at Q25, assembled clones with MiXCR and retained in-frame beta chains. Each entry merges the rows of one CDR3 protein and shows their most common DNA and genes. Here the sample has some 15,000 distinct CDR3 sequences; about 28% occur a single time. The biggest ten clones account for 23% of the sample. No antigen has been identified for these receptors. Explained via the paper, the treatment or condition label denotes: roughly nine-day PBMC culture with coronavirus spike peptide pools or control peptides (ViraFEST assay).

Sequenced: cultured CD4+ T cells from blood. Receptor source: a human donor with COVID-19.

Only a few counts were recorded for this clonotype. The J gene is TRBJ2-1, the V gene TRBV4-2; 8 bases agree with TRBD1. Germline V gene lookup returns CDR1 LGHNA and CDR2 YNFKEQ. J gave up 5 bases and V 0 bases, and 12 bases lay outside the gene matches. The CDR3 sequence is 18 residues long. The chain's CDR3 is CASSQEPLRTGIHNEQFF. Here the CDR3 DNA reads TGTGCCAGCAGCCAAGAACCGCTCCGGACAGGGATCCACAATGAGCAGTTCTTC.

This clonotype was counted only a few times. The chain has TRBV11-3 and TRBJ1-3, with a possible D match to TRBD1 (6 bases). V lost 4 bases and J 4 bases, leaving 14 bases between the germline ends. This CDR3 region has 15 residues. Germline V lookup: CDR1 SGHNT, CDR2 YENEEA. The CDR3 is CASSSPGARGNTIYF. CDR3 bases: TGTGCCAGCAGCTCCCCAGGGGCGCGAGGAAACACCATATATTTT.

This rearrangement joins TRBV19 to TRBJ2-3, with D unresolved. Looked up from germline, CDR1 is LNHDA and CDR2 is SQIVND (reference sequence). The CDR3 extends over 14 amino acids. Between the trimmed V and J ends, which lost 6 bases and 0 bases, there was a span of 10 bases. The CDR3 loop reads CASRTGSSTDTQYF. The CDR3 DNA follows: TGTGCCAGTAGGACTGGGTCTAGCACAGATACGCAGTATTTT.

This clonotype is medium-sized in the sample. The rearrangement uses TRBV7-8 and TRBJ2-1, with 9 bases identical to TRBD2. This CDR3 region has 17 residues. The germline CDR1 and CDR2 sequences are SGHVS and FQNEAQ. The trim removed 3 bases at V and 5 bases at J, leaving 11 bases unmatched. Here the CDR3 reads CASSFMGASGVNNEQFF. The CDR3 coding sequence is TGTGCCAGCAGCTTTATGGGTGCTAGCGGGGTTAACAATGAGCAGTTCTTC. The entire variable domain, with the rest obtained from reference TRBV7-8 and TRBJ2-1, is as follows: GAGVSQSPRYKVAKRGQDVALRCDPISGHVSLFWYQQALGQGPEFLTYFQNEAQLDKSGLPSDRFFAERPEGSVSTLKIQRTQQEDSAVYLCASSFMGASGVNNEQFFGPGTRLTVL.

This clonotype was detected only a few times. The rearrangement joins TRBV20-1 to TRBJ2-5; 10 bases match TRBD2. V lost 0 bases, J lost 1 base, and 8 bases stayed unmatched. The CDR3 contains 17 residues. The germline gives CDR1 DFQATT, CDR2 SNEGSKA (reference sequence). This CDR3 is CSARDLSGGISQETQYF. CDR3 DNA: TGCAGTGCTAGAGATCTTAGCGGGGGGATTAGCCAAGAGACCCAGTACTTC.

The rearrangement uses TRBV6-5 and TRBJ2-3; TRBD2 aligns across 13 bases. Trimming removed 2 bases from V and 3 bases from J; junction bases left unmatched: 8. CDR1 and CDR2 from the germline V gene are MNHEY and SVGAGI. The CDR3 has 18 residues. The CDR3 DNA reads TGTGCCAGCAGTTACGCCCGGACTAGCGGGGGTGGAACAGATACGCAGTATTTT. This encodes CASSYARTSGGGTDTQYF.

This clonotype is labeled medium-sized. The chain is built from TRBV20-1 and TRBJ2-5; tentative D call: TRBD1 (5 bases). The germline V and J ends were trimmed by 0 bases and 2 bases, with 13 bases remaining between them. CDR1 DFQATT and CDR2 SNEGSKA come from the germline V gene (reference sequence). The CDR3 is made up of 15 amino acids. CDR3 in amino acids: CSARDPTQGQETQYF. The CDR3 bases are TGCAGTGCTAGAGATCCCACGCAGGGTCAAGAGACCCAGTACTTC.

V and J are TRBV28 and TRBJ2-7; either TRBD1 or TRBD2 may fit D (6 bases each). V was shortened by 10 bases and J by 4 bases, with 17 bases between the two germline ends. Germline-derived CDR1 and CDR2 are MDHEN and SYDVKM. This CDR3 has 13 residues. CDR3 loop: CATRGTLPYEQYF. The CDR3 DNA reads as TGTGCCACCCGCGGGACACTCCCATACGAGCAGTACTTC. The variable domain in full, completed from reference TRBV28 and TRBJ2-7, reads DVKVTQSSRYLVKRTGEKVFLECVQDMDHENMFWYRQDPGLGLRLIYFSYDVKMKEKGDIPEGYSVSREKKERFSLILESASTNQTSMYLCATRGTLPYEQYFGPGTRLTVT.

Only a few counts were recorded for this clonotype. The gene calls are TRBV5-1 and TRBJ2-5; D possibly corresponds to TRBD2 (5 bases). Germline CDR1 is SGHRS and CDR2 is YFSETQ. V was cut by 1 base and J by 5 bases, with 12 bases left in between. The CDR3 contains 14 residues. The CDR3 bases are TGCGCCAGCAGCTTGCGCGGGTTAGGGGAGACCCAGTACTTC. It is translated as CASSLRGLGETQYF.

The rearrangement uses TRBV11-3 and TRBJ2-3, with D unclear. The CDR3 length is 14 residues. The germline gives CDR1 SGHNT, CDR2 YENEEA. V lost 5 bases to trimming and J lost 3 bases, with 12 bases between them. CDR3 DNA: TGTGCCAGCAGCACGAGAGGTGTTACAGATACGCAGTATTTT. Amino acid sequence: CASSTRGVTDTQYF.

J is TRBJ2-5 and V is TRBV12-5, with D unclear. The V gene's germline CDR1 is LGHNT and CDR2 FRNRAP. CDR3 length: 14 amino acids. Trimming took 0 bases from V and 4 from J, leaving 9 bases between them. Written as DNA, the CDR3 is TGTGCTAGTGGTTTGGTACCCATCACAGAGACCCAGTACTTC. As protein: CASGLVPITETQYF.